A single sample gave rise to the 10 T cell receptor beta chains below, sequenced in a study of response to subunit inactivated influenza vaccine. TCRdb re-called the RT-PCR reads with MiXCR, one entry per CDR3 protein. The data contain about 570,000 distinct CDR3 sequences, around 11% of them seen just once; the ten biggest clones take up approximately 11%. These data also formed part of another study, on T cells expressing NK-cell markers. Per that study: 5'RACE template switching with UMIs produced the TCR beta cDNA.

Sample: PBMCs from blood, taken on the day of vaccination. Receptors originate from a man aged 50 to 59 who received an inactivated influenza vaccine.

The CDR3 nucleotides read TGTGGGGATTTTAGGAGGCGGGAGTATTGTAGCACAGATACGCAGTATTTT. Protein: CGDFRRREYCSTDTQYF. This chain joins TRBV25-1 and TRBJ2-3, with 7 bases aligning to TRBD2. The CDR3 spans 17 residues. Germline CDR1 reads MGHDK; CDR2 reads SYGVNS.

This clonotype was detected a few times. CDR3 loop: CASSLVWRDYEQYF. CDR3 coding DNA: TGTGCCAGCAGCTTAGTATGGCGGGACTACGAGCAGTACTTC. The genes are TRBV7-2 and TRBJ2-7, with D possibly matching TRBD2 (6 bases). Germline CDR1 and CDR2: SGHTA and FQGNSA. Trimming took 1 base from V and 3 from J, leaving 10 bases between them. The CDR3 covers 14 residues.

This clonotype was seen a few times. The V and J genes are TRBV6-5 and TRBJ1-2; TRBD1 is a possible D gene (5 bases). The CDR3 runs to 14 residues. Germline CDR1 reads MNHEY; CDR2 reads SVGAGI. V was shortened by 5 bases and J by 1 base, with 11 bases between the two germline ends. In DNA form, the CDR3 reads TGTGCCAGCAGTCACGGGGCGAGTAACTATGGCTACACCTTC. Its translation: CASSHGASNYGYTF.

J is TRBJ2-3 and V is TRBV18; weak D call: TRBD2 (5 bases). CDR1 is KGHSH and CDR2 is LQKENI in the germline V gene. The CDR3 covers 12 residues. Deletions cut 6 bases from V and 6 bases from J, with 10 bases between. CDR3 amino acids: CASSPERDTQYF. The CDR3 DNA sequence: TGTGCCAGCTCTCCTGAGCGGGATACGCAGTATTTT.

J is TRBJ2-2 and V is TRBV5-1; D is unresolved. CDR3 length equals 14 residues. CDR1 and CDR2 (germline): SGHRS, YFSETQ. V lost 1 base to trimming and J lost 3 bases, with 7 bases between them. The DNA for the CDR3 is TGCGCCAGCAGCTTGCAAAGTGACACCGGGGAGCTGTTTTTT. It specifies CASSLQSDTGELFF.

This clonotype was counted at least ten times. The V call is TRBV6-2 or TRBV6-3, the J call TRBJ1-1; D remains ambiguous. Per germline, CDR1 MNHEY and CDR2 SVGEGT. V was cut by 2 bases and J by 4 bases, with 11 bases left in between. The CDR3 loop spans 14 amino acids. The CDR3 DNA reads as TGTGCCAGCAGTTACGGTCGACGGGGCACTGAAGCTTTCTTT. This gives the protein CASSYGRRGTEAFF.

This clonotype has more than one count but fewer than ten. V and J are TRBV15 and TRBJ2-2; weak D call: TRBD1 (5 bases). This CDR3 spans 15 amino acids. V lost 0 bases and J 4 bases, leaving 9 bases between the germline ends. The germline CDR1 and CDR2 sequences are LNHNV and YYDKDF (reference sequence). CDR3 sequence reads: CATSRDRVPTGELFF. The CDR3 nucleotides are TGTGCCACCAGCAGAGACAGGGTCCCCACCGGGGAGCTGTTTTTT.

The gene calls are TRBV28 and TRBJ2-1; weak D call: TRBD2 (5 bases). Germline CDR1 MDHEN, CDR2 SYDVKM. The CDR3 sequence is 18 residues long. The V end lost 1 base, the J end lost 0 bases, and 16 bases lay between the germline ends. The CDR3 nucleotides read TGTGCCAGCAGTTTATACTTGGGAGCTAGGAGCTCCTACAATGAGCAGTTCTTC. Translating gives CASSLYLGARSSYNEQFF.

The table lists this clonotype with a few counts. The rearrangement uses TRBV25-1 and TRBJ1-5; weak D call: TRBD1 (6 bases). CDR1 is MGHDK, CDR2 SYGVNS, per germline. Trimming took off 3 bases at V and 6 bases at J, with 9 bases between the two ends. The CDR3 consists of 13 residues. CDR3 amino acids: CASSDTGRQPQHF. CDR3 sequence (DNA): TGTGCCAGCAGTGATACAGGGCGTCAGCCCCAGCATTTT.

This clonotype has only a few counts. The rearrangement links TRBV6-2 or TRBV6-3 to TRBJ1-1, with D uncertain. There are 13 residues in the CDR3. Per germline, CDR1 MNHEY and CDR2 SVGEGT. V was clipped by 7 bases and J by 5 bases, with 14 bases between them. In DNA, the CDR3 is TGTGCCAGCACCCCCCTGGTTGGGACTGAAGCTTTCTTT. Its translation is CASTPLVGTEAFF.